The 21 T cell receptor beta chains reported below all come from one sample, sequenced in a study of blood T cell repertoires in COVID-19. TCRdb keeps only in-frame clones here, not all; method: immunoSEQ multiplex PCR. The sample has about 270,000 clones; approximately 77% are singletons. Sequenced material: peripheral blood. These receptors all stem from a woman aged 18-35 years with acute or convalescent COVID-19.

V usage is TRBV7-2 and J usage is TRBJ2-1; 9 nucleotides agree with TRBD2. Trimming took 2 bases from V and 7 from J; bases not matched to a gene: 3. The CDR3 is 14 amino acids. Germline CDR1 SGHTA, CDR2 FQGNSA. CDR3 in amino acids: CASSLRLAVNEQFF. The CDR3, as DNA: TGTGCCAGCAGCTTACGACTAGCGGTAAATGAGCAGTTCTTC.

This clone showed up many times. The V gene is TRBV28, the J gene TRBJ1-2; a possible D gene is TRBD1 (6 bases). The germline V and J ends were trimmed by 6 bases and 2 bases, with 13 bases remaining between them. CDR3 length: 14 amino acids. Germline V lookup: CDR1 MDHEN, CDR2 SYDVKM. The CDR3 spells CASSPTGQNYGYTF. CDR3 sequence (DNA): TGTGCCAGCAGCCCGACAGGTCAAAACTATGGCTACACCTTC.

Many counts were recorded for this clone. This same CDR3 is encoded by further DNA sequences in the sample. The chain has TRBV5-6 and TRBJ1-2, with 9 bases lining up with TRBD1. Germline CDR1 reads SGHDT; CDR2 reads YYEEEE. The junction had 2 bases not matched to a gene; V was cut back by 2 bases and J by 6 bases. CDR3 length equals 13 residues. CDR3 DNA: TGTGCCAGCAGCTTCCGACAGGGGGATGGCTACACCTTC. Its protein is CASSFRQGDGYTF. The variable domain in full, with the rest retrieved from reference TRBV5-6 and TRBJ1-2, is DAGVTQSPTHLIKTRGQQVTLRCSPKSGHDTVSWYQQALGQGPQFIFQYYEEEERQRGNFPDRFSGHQFPNYSSELNVNALLLGDSALYLCASSFRQGDGYTFGSGTRLTVV.

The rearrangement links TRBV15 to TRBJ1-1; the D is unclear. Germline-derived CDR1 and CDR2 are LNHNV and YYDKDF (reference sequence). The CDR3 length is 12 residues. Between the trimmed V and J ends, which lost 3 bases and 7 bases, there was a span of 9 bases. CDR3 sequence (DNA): TGTGCCACCAGCAGGATCGGACTTGAAGCTTTCTTT. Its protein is CATSRIGLEAFF.

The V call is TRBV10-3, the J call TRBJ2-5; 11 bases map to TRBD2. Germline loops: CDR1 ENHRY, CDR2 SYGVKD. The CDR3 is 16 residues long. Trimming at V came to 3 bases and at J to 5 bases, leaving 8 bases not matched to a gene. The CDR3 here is CAISDYTSGRGETQYF. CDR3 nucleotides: TGTGCCATCAGTGATTACACTAGCGGGAGAGGGGAGACCCAGTACTTC.

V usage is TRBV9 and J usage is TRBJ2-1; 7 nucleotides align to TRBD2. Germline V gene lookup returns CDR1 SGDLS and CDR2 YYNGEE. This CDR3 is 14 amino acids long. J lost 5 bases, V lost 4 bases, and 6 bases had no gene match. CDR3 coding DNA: TGTGCCAGCAGCTGGGGACTACATAACAATGAGCAGTTCTTC. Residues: CASSWGLHNNEQFF.

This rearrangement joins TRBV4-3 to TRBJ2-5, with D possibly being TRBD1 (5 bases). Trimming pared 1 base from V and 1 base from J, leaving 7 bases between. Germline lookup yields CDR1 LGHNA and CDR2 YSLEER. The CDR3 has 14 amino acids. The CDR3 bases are TGCGCCAGCAGCCAAGGGACATTCCAAGAGACCCAGTACTTC. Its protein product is CASSQGTFQETQYF.

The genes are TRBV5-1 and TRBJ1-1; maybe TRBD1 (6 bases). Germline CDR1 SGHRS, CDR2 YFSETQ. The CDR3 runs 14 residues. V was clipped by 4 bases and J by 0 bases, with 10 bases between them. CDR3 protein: CASSRQALNTEAFF. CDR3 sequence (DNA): TGCGCCAGCAGCCGACAGGCCCTGAACACTGAAGCTTTCTTT.

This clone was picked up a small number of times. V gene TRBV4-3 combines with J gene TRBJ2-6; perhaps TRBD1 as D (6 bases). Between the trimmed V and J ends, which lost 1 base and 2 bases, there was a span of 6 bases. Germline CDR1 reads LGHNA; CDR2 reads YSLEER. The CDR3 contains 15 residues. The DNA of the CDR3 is TGCGCCAGCAGCCAAGGACAGGCTGGGGCCAACGTCCTGACTTTC. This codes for CASSQGQAGANVLTF.

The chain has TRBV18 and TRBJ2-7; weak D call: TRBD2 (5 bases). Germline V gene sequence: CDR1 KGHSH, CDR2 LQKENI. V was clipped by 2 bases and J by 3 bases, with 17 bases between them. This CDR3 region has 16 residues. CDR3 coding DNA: TGTGCCAGCTCACCAGCCTTCGGGGATTTAGGCTACGAGCAGTACTTC. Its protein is CASSPAFGDLGYEQYF. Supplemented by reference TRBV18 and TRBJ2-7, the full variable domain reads NAGVMQNPRHLVRRRGQEARLRCSPMKGHSHVYWYRQLPEEGLKFMVYLQKENIIDESGMPKERFSAEFPKEGPSILRIQQVVRGDSAAYFCASSPAFGDLGYEQYFGPGTRLTVT.

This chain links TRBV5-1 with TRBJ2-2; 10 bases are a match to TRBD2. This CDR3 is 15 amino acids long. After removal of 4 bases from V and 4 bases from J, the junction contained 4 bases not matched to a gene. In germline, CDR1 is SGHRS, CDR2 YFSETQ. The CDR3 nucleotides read TGCGCCAGCAGCCTCACTAGCGGGGTCACCGGGGAGCTGTTTTTT. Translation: CASSLTSGVTGELFF. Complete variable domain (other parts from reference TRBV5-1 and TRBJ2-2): KAGVTQTPRYLIKTRGQQVTLSCSPISGHRSVSWYQQTPGQGLQFLFEYFSETQRNKGNFPGRFSGRQFSNSRSEMNVSTLELGDSALYLCASSLTSGVTGELFFGEGSRLTVL.

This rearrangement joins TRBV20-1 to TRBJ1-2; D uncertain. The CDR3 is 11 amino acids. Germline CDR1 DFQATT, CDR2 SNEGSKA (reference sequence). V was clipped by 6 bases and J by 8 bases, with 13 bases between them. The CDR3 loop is CSAPDWEGYTF. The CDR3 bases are TGCAGTGCCCCGGACTGGGAGGGCTACACCTTC.

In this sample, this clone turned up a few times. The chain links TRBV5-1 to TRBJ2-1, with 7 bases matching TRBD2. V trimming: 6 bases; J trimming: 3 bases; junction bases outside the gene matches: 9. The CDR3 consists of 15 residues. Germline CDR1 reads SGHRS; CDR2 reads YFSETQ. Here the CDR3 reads CASTLIAGFYNEQFF. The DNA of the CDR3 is TGCGCCAGCACCCTCATAGCGGGCTTCTACAATGAGCAGTTCTTC.

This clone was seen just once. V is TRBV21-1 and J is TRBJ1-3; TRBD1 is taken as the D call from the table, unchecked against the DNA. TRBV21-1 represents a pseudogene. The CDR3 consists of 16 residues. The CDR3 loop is CASSRASESSGNTIYF. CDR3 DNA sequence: TGTGCCAGCAGCAGGGCCAGTGAGAGCTCTGGAAACACCATATATTTT.

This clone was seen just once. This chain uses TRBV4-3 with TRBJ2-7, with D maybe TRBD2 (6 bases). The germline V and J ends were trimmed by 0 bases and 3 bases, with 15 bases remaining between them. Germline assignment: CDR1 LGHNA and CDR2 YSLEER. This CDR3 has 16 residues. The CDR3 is CASSQDGGSPFYEQYF. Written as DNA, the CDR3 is TGCGCCAGCAGCCAAGATGGGGGGAGCCCTTTCTACGAGCAGTACTTC.

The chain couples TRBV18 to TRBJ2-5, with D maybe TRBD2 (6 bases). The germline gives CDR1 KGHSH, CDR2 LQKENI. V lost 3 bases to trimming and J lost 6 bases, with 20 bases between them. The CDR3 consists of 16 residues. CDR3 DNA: TGTGCCAGCTCACCCTCAACGGGGGTCGGTCAGCAGACCCAGTACTTC. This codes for CASSPSTGVGQQTQYF.

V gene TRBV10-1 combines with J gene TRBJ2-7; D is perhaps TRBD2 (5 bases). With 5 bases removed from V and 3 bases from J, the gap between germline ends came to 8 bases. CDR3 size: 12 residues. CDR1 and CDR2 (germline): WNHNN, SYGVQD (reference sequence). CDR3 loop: CASSSGYYEQYF. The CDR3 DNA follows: TGCGCCAGCAGTTCGGGATACTACGAGCAGTACTTC.

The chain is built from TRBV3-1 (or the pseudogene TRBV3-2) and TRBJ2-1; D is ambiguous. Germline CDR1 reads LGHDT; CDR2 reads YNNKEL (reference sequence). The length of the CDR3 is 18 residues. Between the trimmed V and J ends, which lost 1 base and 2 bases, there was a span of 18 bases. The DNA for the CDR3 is TGTGCCAGCAGCCAAGCCACCACCTATACGGTTCCCTACAATGAGCAGTTCTTC. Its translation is CASSQATTYTVPYNEQFF.

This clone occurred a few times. The CDR3 reads CATSDLAEPLAGSYEQYF. The CDR3 DNA sequence: TGTGCCACCAGTGATCTAGCCGAACCCCTAGCGGGGTCCTACGAGCAGTACTTC. The genes are TRBV24-1 and TRBJ2-7; 9 bases line up with TRBD2. This CDR3 has 18 residues. The ends lost 3 bases at V and 1 base at J; junction bases unmatched: 12. Germline CDR1 and CDR2: KGHDR and SFDVKD.

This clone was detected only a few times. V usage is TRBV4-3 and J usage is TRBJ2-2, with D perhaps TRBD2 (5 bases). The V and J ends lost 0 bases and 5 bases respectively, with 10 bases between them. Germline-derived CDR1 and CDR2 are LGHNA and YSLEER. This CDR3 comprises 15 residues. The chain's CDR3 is CASSQEASRTGELFF. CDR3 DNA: TGCGCCAGCAGCCAAGAGGCTAGCCGTACCGGGGAGCTGTTTTTT.

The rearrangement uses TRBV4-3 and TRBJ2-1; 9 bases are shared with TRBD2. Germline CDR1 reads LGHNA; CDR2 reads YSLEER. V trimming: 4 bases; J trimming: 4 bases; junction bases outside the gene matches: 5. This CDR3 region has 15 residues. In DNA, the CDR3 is TGCGCCAGCAGCCGGGGACTAGCAAGATACAATGAGCAGTTCTTC. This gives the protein CASSRGLARYNEQFF.